This is a list of T cell receptor beta chains from one sample in a study of blood T cell repertoires in COVID-19. Only in-frame clones appear in the TCRdb table, and some are missing; sequencing was by immunoSEQ multiplex PCR. The sample yields about 43,000 clones, about nine tenths seen once. The sequenced sample consisted of peripheral blood. All receptors come from a man aged 55-75 years with active COVID-19. CDR3s include the opening cysteine and the closing phenylalanine or tryptophan. D genes are given only for firm matches. The size entry is marked missing in some rows and otherwise reads once, few, many or a size class.

TGTGCCAGCAGCTTACGACAGGGGCTCACAGATACGCAGTATTTT	CASSLRQGLTDTQYF	few	TRBJ2-3	TRBV11-3	TRBD1
TGTGCCAGCAGTGCCAACAGGCGGAGGGGTAATGAAAAACTGTTTTTT	CASSANRRRGNEKLFF	-	TRBJ1-4	TRBV6-1	-
TGTGCCTGGAGTCGTGGAGGGCAAGAGACCCAGTACTTC	CAWSRGGQETQYF	-	TRBJ2-5	TRBV30	-
TGTGCCAGCAGCCAAGCGTCGCTAGCCCCGAGTCAGTTCTTC	CASSQASLAPSQFF	once	TRBJ2-1	TRBV3-1/TRBV3-2	-
TGTGCCAGCAGCCAAGATTCGGGGAACACTGAAGCTTTCTTT	CASSQDSGNTEAFF	-	TRBJ1-1	TRBV3-1/TRBV3-2	-
TGTGCCAGCAGCTTAGAGCTGAACACTGAAGCTTTCTTT	CASSLELNTEAFF	few	TRBJ1-1	TRBV7-2	-
TGTGCCAGCAGCCCGGACGGGACAGCTAATGAAAAACTGTTTTTT	CASSPDGTANEKLFF	-	TRBJ1-4	TRBV4-2	TRBD1
TGTGCCAGCAGTTCGCCAGGATATTCTGGGGCCAACGTCCTGACTTTC	CASSSPGYSGANVLTF	-	TRBJ2-6	TRBV28	-
TGTGCCAGCAGCCTTAGTCCGGGAGTCTACAATGAGCAGTTCTTC	CASSLSPGVYNEQFF	-	TRBJ2-1	TRBV9	-
TGTGCCAGCAGTTACTTTCGGGACACCCAACTACGAAATCAGCCCCAGCATTTT	CASSYFRDTQLRNQPQHF	-	TRBJ1-5	TRBV6-2/TRBV6-3	-
TGTGCCAGCTCACCGGGTGAGGGACTAAATCAGCCCCAGCATTTT	CASSPGEGLNQPQHF	-	TRBJ1-5	TRBV18	-
TGTGCCAGCAGCGACCCGTCTAGCGGTGTAGGTGAGCAGTTCTTC	CASSDPSSGVGEQFF	-	TRBJ2-1	TRBV14	TRBD2
TGTGCCAGCAGTTTCGGGACTCCCGGCTCCTACGAGCAGTACTTC	CASSFGTPGSYEQYF	-	TRBJ2-7	TRBV6-5	-
TGTGCCAGCAGCCCCGGGACAGGGGGCGGGTACGAGCAGTACTTC	CASSPGTGGGYEQYF	once	TRBJ2-7	TRBV7-3	TRBD1